What follows are 18 T cell receptor beta chains derived from one specimen sequenced in a study of CD8+CD57+ T cells in acquired aplastic anemia. Patients included in sequencing had previously demonstrated CD8+CD57+ cell expansion by flow cytometry. The use of genomic DNA as template underpinned the TCR beta VDJ and CDR3 profiling. TCRdb reprocessed the reads via MiXCR and lists one record per CDR3 protein. The top ten clones hold around 80% of a sample with 75,000 to 80,000 distinct CDR3 sequences, about 70% of them seen once. Specimen: sorted CD4+, CD8+, or CD8+CD57+ T cells (not recorded which) from PBMCs. These receptors were collected from a human donor with aplastic anemia.

This CDR3 reads CASSNAEDYGYTF. The CDR3 DNA reads TGTGCCAGCAGTAATGCCGAAGACTATGGCTACACCTTC. The chain is built from TRBV2 and TRBJ1-2; D is unclear. The CDR3 extends over 13 amino acids. V shed 5 bases and J shed 3 bases, with 10 bases lying between them. CDR1 is SNHLY and CDR2 is FYNNEI in the germline V gene. Supplemented by reference TRBV2 and TRBJ1-2, the full variable domain reads EPEVTQTPSHQVTQMGQEVILRCVPISNHLYFYWYRQILGQKVEFLVSFYNNEISEKSEIFDDQFSVERPDGSNFTLKIRSTKLEDSAMYFCASSNAEDYGYTFGSGTRLTVV.

This rearrangement joins TRBV29-1 to TRBJ1-2, with D possibly matching TRBD1 (5 bases). The V and J ends lost 4 bases and 5 bases respectively, with 20 bases between them. The germline V gene encodes CDR1 SQVTM and CDR2 ANQGSEA. The CDR3 runs to 15 residues. CDR3 amino acids: CSVGTVGGGVYGYTF. CDR3 nucleotide sequence: TGCAGCGTTGGGACCGTCGGGGGGGGTGTGTATGGCTACACCTTC. Full variable domain (missing parts from reference TRBV29-1 and TRBJ1-2): SAVISQKPSRDICQRGTSLTIQCQVDSQVTMMFWYRQQPGQSLTLIATANQGSEATYESGFVIDKFPISRPNLTFSTLTVSNMSPEDSSIYLCSVGTVGGGVYGYTFGSGTRLTVV.

The chain has TRBV29-1 and TRBJ1-2, with a possible D match to TRBD1 (6 bases). The CDR3 is made up of 13 amino acids. Germline-derived CDR1 and CDR2 are SQVTM and ANQGSEA. Between the trimmed V and J ends, which lost 3 bases and 4 bases, there was a span of 12 bases. The CDR3 DNA reads TGCAGCGTTGATCGGGGGCGCGGCTATGGCTACACCTTC. Its translation: CSVDRGRGYGYTF.

The chain recombines TRBV15 with TRBJ2-1, with D possibly being TRBD2 (5 bases). The CDR3 contains 15 residues. In germline, CDR1 is LNHNV, CDR2 YYDKDF (reference sequence). V was pared by 1 base and J by 3 bases, with 10 bases between. The CDR3 bases are TGTGCCACCAGCAGAGTCTTACTAGACTACAATGAGCAGTTCTTC. Amino acids: CATSRVLLDYNEQFF.

A word on this clonotype: A read error is likely, as this CDR3 ends without the conserved phenylalanine or tryptophan. The rearrangement links TRBV20-1 to TRBJ2-3, with 14 bases identical to TRBD2. V gave up 4 bases and J gave up 6 bases; unmatched junction bases: 6. Looked up from germline, CDR1 is DFQATT and CDR2 is SNEGSKA (reference sequence). The length of the CDR3 is 15 residues. The CDR3 loop is CSATGTSGGGDTQYL. DNA of the CDR3: TGCAGTGCTACCGGGACTAGCGGGGGTGGCGATACGCAGTATTTG.

V usage is TRBV15 and J usage is TRBJ2-7, with D possibly matching TRBD1 (6 bases). The CDR3 totals 13 residues. Germline V gene lookup returns CDR1 LNHNV and CDR2 YYDKDF (reference sequence). The germline V and J ends were trimmed by 3 bases and 6 bases, with 12 bases remaining between them. In DNA, the CDR3 is TGTGCCACCAGCAGGGCAGGGGCGTCCGAGCAGTACTTC. Translation gives CATSRAGASEQYF. Filled out from reference TRBV15 and TRBJ2-7, the complete variable domain reads DAMVIQNPRYQVTQFGKPVTLSCSQTLNHNVMYWYQQKSSQAPKLLFHYYDKDFNNEADTPDNFQSRRPNTSFCFLDIRSPGLGDTAMYLCATSRAGASEQYFGPGTRLTVT.

The J gene is TRBJ2-6, the V gene TRBV20-1; 9 bases match TRBD2. The CDR3 loop spans 16 amino acids. Germline V gene lookup returns CDR1 DFQATT and CDR2 SNEGSKA (reference sequence). After removal of 3 bases from V and 0 bases from J, the junction contained 3 bases not matched to a gene. The CDR3 DNA is TGCAGTGCTAGTGCAGCGGGGGGCTCTGGGGCCAACGTCCTGACTTTC. Translation gives CSASAAGGSGANVLTF.

The table lists this clonotype with a count of one. A single base separates this from a much larger clone, so it may be a read error. The V gene is TRBV6-4, the J gene TRBJ2-7, with D uncertain. V shed 3 bases and J shed 7 bases, with 19 bases lying between them. Germline lookup yields CDR1 MRHNA and CDR2 SNTAGT. This CDR3 has 15 amino acids. CDR3 in amino acids: CASSESDRTYNEQYF. In nucleotides, the CDR3 is TGTGCCAGCAGTGAATCGGACCGGACCTACAATGAGCAGTACTTC.

This chain connects TRBV4-3 to TRBJ2-7, with 9 bases lining up with TRBD1. Germline V gives CDR1 LGHNA, CDR2 YSLEER. The CDR3 runs to 14 residues. Trimming cost V 4 bases and J 6 bases; bases outside gene matches: 7. CDR3 amino acids: CASSLRDREAEQYF. The CDR3 coding sequence is TGCGCCAGCAGCCTCCGGGACAGGGAAGCCGAGCAGTACTTC.

On this clonotype itself: A much larger clone is a single base away; this may be a read error. CDR3 sequence: CASSSGTGSYEQYF. The CDR3 bases are TGTGCCAGCAGCTCAGGAACGGGGTCCTACGAGCAGTACTTC. This rearrangement joins TRBV7-9 to TRBJ2-7; maybe TRBD2 (5 bases). The germline gives CDR1 SEHNR, CDR2 FQNEAQ (reference sequence). This CDR3 is built from 14 residues. V lost 4 bases and J lost 1, with 11 bases in between. Drawing the rest from reference TRBV7-9 and TRBJ2-7, the complete variable domain is DTGVSQNPRHKITKRGQNVTFRCDPISEHNRLYWYRQTLGQGPEFLTYFQNEAQLEKSRLLSDRFSAERPKGSFSTLEIQRTEQGDSAMYLCASSSGTGSYEQYFGPGTRLTVT.

Only a few counts were recorded for this clonotype. The chain links TRBV11-2 to TRBJ1-5, with a tentative D call TRBD1 (5 bases). The V end was cut by 1 base, the J end by 2 bases, with 12 bases between. CDR1 and CDR2 from the germline V gene are SGHAT and FQNNGV. This CDR3 spans 16 amino acids. The CDR3 spells CASSLVGGMGNQPQHF. As DNA, the CDR3 is TGTGCCAGCAGCTTAGTGGGGGGTATGGGCAATCAGCCCCAGCATTTT.

This clonotype was found a few times. This sequence joins TRBV7-2 and TRBJ1-6; D is ambiguous. Looked up from germline, CDR1 is SGHTA and CDR2 is FQGNSA. This CDR3 spans 13 amino acids. Between the trimmed V and J ends, which lost 3 bases and 6 bases, there was a span of 6 bases. The CDR3 loop is CASSFPANSPLHF. The DNA for the CDR3 is TGTGCCAGCAGCTTCCCAGCTAATTCACCCCTCCACTTT.

Many counts were recorded for this clonotype. The chain carries TRBV9 and TRBJ1-1, with D perhaps TRBD1 (5 bases). This CDR3 is 12 amino acids long. Trimming pared 4 bases from V and 6 bases from J, leaving 10 bases between. Germline lookup yields CDR1 SGDLS and CDR2 YYNGEE. Here the CDR3 DNA reads TGTGCCAGCAGCACCGGGACGGCTGAAGCTTTCTTT. It yields the protein CASSTGTAEAFF. Drawing the rest from reference TRBV9 and TRBJ1-1, the complete variable domain is DSGVTQTPKHLITATGQRVTLRCSPRSGDLSVYWYQQSLDQGLQFLIQYYNGEERAKGNILERFSAQQFPDLHSELNLSSLELGDSALYFCASSTGTAEAFFGQGTRLTVV.

The chain recombines TRBV7-9 with TRBJ2-3, with TRBD2 matching 7 bases. V lost 4 bases, J lost 2 bases, and 12 bases stayed unmatched. This CDR3 is built from 17 residues. Germline lookup yields CDR1 SEHNR and CDR2 FQNEAQ (reference sequence). The CDR3 region has the DNA TGTGCCAGCAGCTCCTTCCAGGGAGGGATGCTCACAGATACGCAGTATTTT. This sequence encodes CASSSFQGGMLTDTQYF.

The V gene is TRBV25-1, the J gene TRBJ1-4, with D unresolved. This CDR3 contains 16 residues. V shed 1 base and J shed 0 bases, with 9 bases lying between them. In germline, CDR1 is MGHDK, CDR2 SYGVNS. The CDR3 bases are TGTGCCAGCAGTGAATTGGCAGCCTCAACTAATGAAAAACTGTTTTTT. Translated: CASSELAASTNEKLFF.

The chain couples TRBV19 to TRBJ2-7; D is unresolved. V lost 5 bases and J 2 bases, leaving 10 bases between the germline ends. The CDR3 is 13 residues long. Germline V CDR1 and CDR2: LNHDA, SQIVND (reference sequence). CDR3 DNA sequence: TGTGCCAGTAGTCTAGGTCCGCCCTACGAGCAGTACTTC. The encoded protein is CASSLGPPYEQYF.

This chain connects TRBV10-3 to TRBJ1-2; 9 nucleotides line up with TRBD1. This CDR3 has 15 residues. In germline, CDR1 is ENHRY, CDR2 SYGVKD. The trim removed 4 bases at V and 3 bases at J, leaving 6 bases unmatched. The CDR3 region has the DNA TGTGCCATCAGTGCGACCGGGACAGGGCACTATGGCTACACCTTC. Translation: CAISATGTGHYGYTF.

V is TRBV6-1 and J is TRBJ2-1, with 9 bases fitting TRBD1. In germline, CDR1 is MNHNS, CDR2 SASEGT. V shed 6 bases, J shed 8 bases, and the junction held 5 bases outside the gene matches. The CDR3 is 13 residues long. CDR3 sequence (DNA): TGTGCCAGCAGGGGACAGGGAATTGATGAGCAGTTCTTC. Translation gives CASRGQGIDEQFF.